The sequence of this T cell receptor beta chain was determined in a study of blood T cells in healthy people across ages. About this clonotype itself: Its cognate antigen is unknown.

CDR3 length equals 15 residues. Germline V CDR1 and CDR2: MNHEY, SVGEGT. Points from the study as a whole: Fewer expanded clones and more diversity marked long-lived versus aged donors.

The authors ran a second PCR of about 7 to 11 cycles using a sample-barcoded 5' primer and a J-beta primer mix. Each TCR beta cDNA got a 12-nucleotide random molecular identifier. TCRdb reprocessed the 5' RACE reads via MiXCR and lists one record per CDR3 protein. The sample holds under 1,000,000 distinct CDR3 sequences, 35% to 60% seen once. Sequenced: blood. The clonotype comes from a man aged 80 or over in good health. This sequence joins TRBV6-2 or TRBV6-3 and TRBJ2-7; D is perhaps TRBD1 (6 bases). The J call could be wrong; TRBJ2-5 is a better fit for the DNA end. The CDR3 loop is CASSYLGQSVGTQYF. The CDR3 DNA follows: TGTGCCAGCAGTTACCTTGGACAGTCCGTGGGGACCCAGTACTTC.